The source of this T cell receptor (beta chain) is a study of tumor-infiltrating lymphocytes in primary liver carcinoma. Overall study context: Enrolled patients were male and female, aged 30 to 69 years. There were tumors of stage T1-T3 N0M0, each 4.2 to 10 cm across.

Findings and caveats of the study: Tumor-adjacent and tumor-blood pairs displayed less overlap than did pairs of tumor regions.

Of note for this clonotype: The antigen remains undetermined. Germline is not matched at one junction end, which may reflect a read error.

For each extraction, RNA and DNA were obtained together from around 20-30 mg of unsorted bulk tissue. Patients showed chronic HBV infection and an absence of prior treatment. Germline V CDR1 and CDR2: SGHRS, YFSETQ. The CDR3 consists of 15 residues. A primer matching the constant region was used to make TCR beta cDNA from around 460 ng of total RNA. Construction of TCR beta libraries relied on three successive nested multiplex PCR rounds employing slightly modified ARM-PCR. Amplification in the first two PCR rounds was performed using TRBV1-TRBV30 forward primers and a C-beta reverse primer for 10 cycles each. MiXCR was run by TCRdb on the multiplex PCR reads, yielding one entry per CDR3 protein. The table has approximately 190,000 distinct CDR3 sequences, 85% seen once.

The sample consisted of tumor tissue from primary liver carcinoma. The sequence was collected from a man between 40 and 49 years old with primary liver carcinoma and hepatitis B virus infection. The chain couples TRBV5-1 to TRBJ2-1; 7 nucleotides match TRBD1. The DNA for the CDR3 is TGCGCCAGCAGCTTGGGACAGGGTGCCTACAATGAGCACTTCTTC. Protein product: CASSLGQGAYNEHFF.